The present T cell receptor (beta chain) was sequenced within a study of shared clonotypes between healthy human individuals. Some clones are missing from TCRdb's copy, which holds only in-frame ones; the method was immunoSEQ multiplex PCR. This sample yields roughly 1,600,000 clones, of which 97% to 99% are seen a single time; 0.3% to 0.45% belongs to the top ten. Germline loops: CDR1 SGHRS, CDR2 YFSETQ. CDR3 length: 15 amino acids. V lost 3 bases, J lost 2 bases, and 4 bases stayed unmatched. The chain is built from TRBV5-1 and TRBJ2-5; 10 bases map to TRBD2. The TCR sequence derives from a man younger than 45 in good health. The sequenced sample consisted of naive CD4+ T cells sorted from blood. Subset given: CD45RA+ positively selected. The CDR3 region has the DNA TGCGCCAGCAGCTGGCAAGCGGGAGGGCAAGAGACCCAGTACTTC. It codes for CASSWQAGGQETQYF. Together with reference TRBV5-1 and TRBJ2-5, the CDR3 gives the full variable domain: KAGVTQTPRYLIKTRGQQVTLSCSPISGHRSVSWYQQTPGQGLQFLFEYFSETQRNKGNFPGRFSGRQFSNSRSEMNVSTLELGDSALYLCASSWQAGGQETQYFGPGTRLLVL.